This T cell receptor beta chain came from a study of T cells in localized non-small cell lung cancer. To note about this clone: Its antigen remains unidentified.

The CDR3 sequence is 17 residues long. V lost 1 base and J lost 9; bases outside the gene matches: 16. Germline assignment: CDR1 SGHTS and CDR2 YDEGEE. Data came from immunoSEQ multiplex PCR; TCRdb stores just in-frame clones and leaves some out. There are almost 20,000 clones in the sample; 89% occur only once, and 8.4% lies in the top ten. Study-wide results and caveats: An association was observed between higher blood T cell density and longer overall survival.

Sequences were derived from peripheral blood, sampled before any cancer treatment. The chain is built from TRBV5-8 and TRBJ1-2; 9 bases line up with TRBD1. The sequence came from a man between 40 and 70 years old with stage I lung adenocarcinoma. DNA of the CDR3: TGTGCCAGCAGCTTGCATAAATGGGACAGGGATGCGAAGCGCTACACCTTC. It translates to CASSLHKWDRDAKRYTF.